A single sample is the source of the 27 T cell receptor beta chains below, sequenced in a study of control samples from healthy donors and cancer patients. The assay was immunoSEQ multiplex PCR, and TCRdb's table has in-frame clones only and misses some. The sample contains around 83,000 clones, 93% of which appear only once. Sequenced: PBMCs. The receptors originated from a woman aged 35 to 49 with lung cancer.

The genes are TRBV9 and TRBJ2-2, with 9 bases aligning to TRBD2. CDR3 length equals 16 residues. CDR1 is SGDLS and CDR2 is YYNGEE in the germline V gene. Trimming took 2 bases from V and 4 from J; bases not matched to a gene: 6. CDR3 sequence: CASSVTSGWGTGELFF. The CDR3 DNA reads as TGTGCCAGCAGCGTCACTAGCGGGTGGGGCACCGGGGAGCTGTTTTTT. Supplemented by reference TRBV9 and TRBJ2-2, the full variable domain reads DSGVTQTPKHLITATGQRVTLRCSPRSGDLSVYWYQQSLDQGLQFLIQYYNGEERAKGNILERFSAQQFPDLHSELNLSSLELGDSALYFCASSVTSGWGTGELFFGEGSRLTVL.

A few counts support this clone. The CDR3 sequence is CASTDRWNGDTQYF. The CDR3 region has the DNA TGTGCCAGCACGGACCGCTGGAATGGGGATACGCAGTATTTT. The rearrangement joins TRBV6-5 to TRBJ2-3; D gene unclear. The V gene lost 7 bases and the J gene lost 6 bases, with 17 bases spanning the gap. Germline CDR1 reads MNHEY; CDR2 reads SVGAGI. The CDR3 length is 14 residues.

J is TRBJ1-2 and V is TRBV5-4; no firm D call. The germline V gene encodes CDR1 SGHNT and CDR2 YYREEE (reference sequence). Trimming pared 4 bases from V and 7 bases from J, leaving 11 bases between. The CDR3 is 12 amino acids. In nucleotides, the CDR3 is TGTGCCAGCAGCCTGAACATCATTGGCTACACCTTC. Amino acid sequence: CASSLNIIGYTF.

The chain has TRBV18 and TRBJ2-3; 9 nucleotides match TRBD2. Germline loops: CDR1 KGHSH, CDR2 LQKENI. This CDR3 has 14 residues. J lost 4 bases, V lost 1 base, and 0 bases had no gene match. CDR3 nucleotides: TGTGCCAGCTCACCACTAGCGGGAGCAGATACGCAGTATTTT. Its translation is CASSPLAGADTQYF.

V is TRBV28 and J is TRBJ2-7; unclear D gene. The CDR3 has 14 amino acids. Trimming shortened V by 2 bases and J by 0 bases, and 8 bases separated the two germline ends. CDR1 is MDHEN and CDR2 is SYDVKM in the germline V gene. DNA of the CDR3: TGTGCCAGCAGTTTACCGGGCAGCTCCTACGAGCAGTACTTC. Translated, it gives CASSLPGSSYEQYF.

This rearrangement joins TRBV19 to TRBJ1-3; 10 positions agree with TRBD1. The CDR3 has 17 amino acids. Germline V gene lookup returns CDR1 LNHDA and CDR2 SQIVND (reference sequence). The junction had 9 bases not matched to a gene; V was cut back by 4 bases and J by 3 bases. DNA of the CDR3: TGTGCCAGTAGTACTATTCGACAGGGGGCTAGTGGAAACACCATATATTTT. Translating gives CASSTIRQGASGNTIYF. Full variable domain (remainder filled in from reference TRBV19 and TRBJ1-3): DGGITQSPKYLFRKEGQNVTLSCEQNLNHDAMYWYRQDPGQGLRLIYYSQIVNDFQKGDIAEGYSVSREKKESFPLTVTSAQKNPTAFYLCASSTIRQGASGNTIYFGEGSWLTVV.

The chain employs TRBV19 and TRBJ1-1; D is uncertain. Germline lookup yields CDR1 LNHDA and CDR2 SQIVND (reference sequence). Trimming pared 5 bases from V and 6 bases from J, leaving 10 bases between. There are 12 residues in the CDR3. In DNA form, the CDR3 reads TGTGCCAGTAGTTACCGGGAGGCTGAAGCTTTCTTT. It yields the protein CASSYREAEAFF. Full variable domain (outside the CDR3, taken from reference TRBV19 and TRBJ1-1): DGGITQSPKYLFRKEGQNVTLSCEQNLNHDAMYWYRQDPGQGLRLIYYSQIVNDFQKGDIAEGYSVSREKKESFPLTVTSAQKNPTAFYLCASSYREAEAFFGQGTRLTVV.

V is TRBV6-6 and J is TRBJ2-1, with 11 bases that match TRBD1. The germline gives CDR1 MNHNY, CDR2 SVGAGI (reference sequence). J lost 4 bases, V lost 5 bases, and 10 bases had no gene match. This CDR3 has 17 amino acids. Here the CDR3 reads CASSLSGQGAPYNEQFF. In nucleotides, the CDR3 is TGTGCCAGCAGTCTCTCCGGACAGGGGGCTCCGTACAATGAGCAGTTCTTC.

CDR3 bases: TGTGCCAGCAGTGATTCCGGGTTGAGTTCACCCCTCCACTTT. It yields the protein CASSDSGLSSPLHF. This chain connects TRBV2 to TRBJ1-6; D ambiguous. The CDR3 runs to 14 residues. From germline, CDR1 is SNHLY and CDR2 FYNNEI. The germline V and J ends were trimmed by 3 bases and 9 bases, with 12 bases remaining between them.

The genes are TRBV12-3 or TRBV12-4 and TRBJ1-2; D is ambiguous. The CDR3 contains 12 residues. The V end lost 3 bases, the J end lost 10 bases, and 12 bases lay between the germline ends. The CDR3 spells CASSFQAIDYTF. The CDR3 DNA reads as TGTGCCAGCAGTTTTCAGGCGATAGACTACACCTTC.

This sequence joins TRBV27 and TRBJ1-1; D may be TRBD1 (6 bases). Trimming cost V 8 bases and J 0 bases, with 16 bases left between them. The CDR3 contains 15 residues. Germline CDR1 and CDR2: MNHEY and SMNVEV (reference sequence). CDR3 sequence: CASGDNPEMNTEAFF. In DNA form, the CDR3 reads TGTGCCAGCGGGGACAACCCCGAGATGAACACTGAAGCTTTCTTT.

The rearrangement uses TRBV2 and TRBJ1-1, with 9 bases that match TRBD1. V was pared by 6 bases and J by 1 base, with 12 bases of the junction left unmatched. CDR3 length: 17 residues. The germline V gene encodes CDR1 SNHLY and CDR2 FYNNEI. The CDR3 spells CASRAGTGTGKNTEAFF. The CDR3 nucleotides read TGTGCCAGCAGAGCCGGGACAGGGACGGGCAAGAACACTGAAGCTTTCTTT.

The V gene is TRBV2, the J gene TRBJ1-5; D is ambiguous. Trimming took 1 base from V and 6 from J, leaving 10 bases between them. Germline CDR1 SNHLY, CDR2 FYNNEI. This CDR3 is built from 14 residues. This CDR3 is CASSEVSEGQPQHF. The DNA for the CDR3 is TGTGCCAGCAGTGAAGTGTCGGAGGGTCAGCCCCAGCATTTT.

The chain recombines TRBV5-6 with TRBJ1-1; weak D call: TRBD1 (6 bases). There are 12 residues in the CDR3. Trimming cost V 3 bases and J 8 bases, with 11 bases left between them. Germline V gives CDR1 SGHDT, CDR2 YYEEEE. CDR3 nucleotide sequence: TGTGCCAGCAGCTGGTACAGGGAAGAAGCTTTCTTT. It is translated as CASSWYREEAFF.

The CDR3 here is CASRVPGQGTEAFF. The CDR3 DNA is TGTGCCAGTAGGGTCCCGGGACAGGGCACTGAAGCTTTCTTT. The chain couples TRBV19 to TRBJ1-1, with 9 bases that match TRBD1. In germline, CDR1 is LNHDA, CDR2 SQIVND (reference sequence). This CDR3 contains 14 residues. Unmatched junction bases numbered 6, after V lost 6 bases and J lost 4 bases.

This chain links TRBV5-6 with TRBJ1-2; weak D call: TRBD1 (5 bases). Germline lookup yields CDR1 SGHDT and CDR2 YYEEEE. Trimming pared 3 bases from V and 8 bases from J, leaving 14 bases between. The CDR3 is 13 amino acids. This CDR3 reads CASSSGTIRGYTF. For the CDR3, the DNA is TGTGCCAGCAGCTCAGGGACTATACGGGGCTACACCTTC.

The rearrangement uses TRBV5-4 and TRBJ1-1, with no clear D. Germline assignment: CDR1 SGHNT and CDR2 YYREEE (reference sequence). The CDR3 is 14 residues long. Trimming removed 1 base from V and 4 bases from J, with 11 bases in between. CDR3 sequence reads: CASSLWVEGTEAFF. The CDR3 region has the DNA TGTGCCAGCAGCTTGTGGGTGGAAGGCACTGAAGCTTTCTTT.

This clone appeared a few times. The chain employs TRBV30 and TRBJ1-6; D gene ambiguous. V lost 3 bases and J 0 bases, leaving 6 bases between the germline ends. This CDR3 is 14 amino acids long. Per the germline V gene, CDR1 is GTSNPN and CDR2 is SVGIG (reference sequence). The DNA of the CDR3 is TGTGCCTGGAGAGAGAGCTCCTATAATTCACCCCTCCACTTT. It is translated as CAWRESSYNSPLHF.

The rearrangement links TRBV30 to TRBJ1-5; TRBD1 is a possible D gene (6 bases). This CDR3 region has 14 residues. Trimming took 3 bases from V and 0 from J, leaving 9 bases between them. Germline V gene data show CDR1 as GTSNPN and CDR2 as SVGIG (reference sequence). The CDR3 nucleotides are TGTGCCTGGAGCCGGACAGTTAGCAATCAGCCCCAGCATTTT. Translation: CAWSRTVSNQPQHF.

CDR3 protein: CSARDSGYTF. The CDR3 DNA is TGCAGTGCTAGAGACTCTGGCTACACCTTC. The genes are TRBV20-1 and TRBJ1-2; D call uncertain. This CDR3 comprises 10 residues. Trimming took 0 bases from V and 7 from J, leaving 3 bases between them. The germline gives CDR1 DFQATT, CDR2 SNEGSKA (reference sequence).

V and J are TRBV6-6 and TRBJ1-4; a weak D match, TRBD1 (5 bases). The V gene lost 2 bases and the J gene lost 4 bases, with 14 bases spanning the gap. Per germline, CDR1 MNHNY and CDR2 SVGAGI (reference sequence). The CDR3 has 16 amino acids. CDR3 protein: CASSYGWGGINEKLFF. DNA for the CDR3: TGTGCCAGCAGTTACGGCTGGGGGGGAATTAATGAAAAACTGTTTTTT.

The genes are TRBV11-2 and TRBJ1-1; D might be TRBD1 (6 bases). The V gene lost 3 bases and the J gene lost 6 bases, with 17 bases spanning the gap. This CDR3 has 15 amino acids. Germline V gene data show CDR1 as SGHAT and CDR2 as FQNNGV. The CDR3 sequence is CASSFGRDKPPEAFF. The CDR3 DNA sequence: TGTGCCAGCAGCTTTGGGCGGGACAAGCCGCCTGAAGCTTTCTTT. The full variable domain, in which reference TRBV11-2 and TRBJ1-1 provide the parts outside the CDR3, is EAGVAQSPRYKIIEKRQSVAFWCNPISGHATLYWYQQILGQGPKLLIQFQNNGVVDDSQLPKDRFSAERLKGVDSTLKIQPAKLEDSAVYLCASSFGRDKPPEAFFGQGTRLTVV.

The chain employs TRBV27 and TRBJ1-4; 7 nucleotides line up with TRBD1. This CDR3 is 14 amino acids long. V lost 7 bases, J lost 0 bases, and 2 bases stayed unmatched. CDR1 is MNHEY and CDR2 is SMNVEV in the germline V gene (reference sequence). DNA of the CDR3: TGTGCCAGCACTACAGGGGCAACTAATGAAAAACTGTTTTTT. Translating it yields CASTTGATNEKLFF. The variable domain in full, completed from reference TRBV27 and TRBJ1-4, reads EAQVTQNPRYLITVTGKKLTVTCSQNMNHEYMSWYRQDPGLGLRQIYYSMNVEVTDKGDVPEGYKVSRKEKRNFPLILESPSPNQTSLYFCASTTGATNEKLFFGSGTQLSVL.

CDR3 residues: CASSQVSTARGYTF. CDR3 DNA sequence: TGTGCCAGCAGCCAAGTTTCGACAGCCCGTGGCTACACCTTC. V and J are TRBV3-1 (or the pseudogene TRBV3-2) and TRBJ1-2; perhaps TRBD1 as D (5 bases). V shed 1 base and J shed 7 bases, with 13 bases lying between them. In germline, CDR1 is LGHDT, CDR2 YNNKEL (reference sequence). The CDR3 has 14 residues.

This chain links TRBV29-1 with TRBJ1-1; D perhaps matches TRBD1 (6 bases). Germline-derived CDR1 and CDR2 are SQVTM and ANQGSEA. This CDR3 region has 15 residues. The V and J ends lost 1 base and 1 base respectively, with 13 bases between them. CDR3 in DNA: TGCAGCGTTGAAGCCCCGGGGGCAGCGAACACTGAAGCTTTCTTT. The encoded protein is CSVEAPGAANTEAFF.

V and J are TRBV27 and TRBJ1-1, with D unresolved. This CDR3 region has 16 residues. V was clipped by 6 bases and J by 1 base, with 18 bases between them. Germline V gene data show CDR1 as MNHEY and CDR2 as SMNVEV (reference sequence). The CDR3 DNA sequence: TGTGCCAGCAGCCTAAGTGGGGATCGAGGGAACACTGAAGCTTTCTTT. Encoded protein: CASSLSGDRGNTEAFF.

The rearrangement joins TRBV11-2 to TRBJ1-4; D is unresolved. This CDR3 has 15 amino acids. Germline-derived CDR1 and CDR2 are SGHAT and FQNNGV. The germline V and J ends were trimmed by 0 bases and 7 bases, with 12 bases remaining between them. In DNA, the CDR3 is TGTGCCAGCAGCTTAGATCTATCAGTGGGTGAAAAACTGTTTTTT. It specifies CASSLDLSVGEKLFF.